This T cell receptor beta chain stems from a study of T cells in Graves' hyperthyroidism and ophthalmopathy. The CDR3 runs to 14 residues. CDR1 and CDR2 (germline): SGHDN, FVKESK. V lost 2 bases and J lost 8; bases outside the gene matches: 6. Extraction of PBMCs used roughly 9.4 ml of fresh peripheral blood. TCR beta CDR3 regions were amplified from RNA transcripts. Carried out on the TCR CDR3, a first-round RT-PCR used the HTBI primer set. TCRdb ran MiXCR on the multiplex PCR reads and lists one entry per CDR3 protein. The repertoire consists of 370,000 or so distinct CDR3 sequences, with less than 15% occurring once and the leading ten covering more than 20%.

The TCR was taken from a man between 25 and 39 years old with Graves' hyperthyroidism that later progressed to Graves' ophthalmopathy. The V gene is TRBV14, the J gene TRBJ1-2; 9 nucleotides line up with TRBD1. The sequenced sample consisted of blood. Written as DNA, the CDR3 is TGTGCCAGCAGCCAAACGGGACAGGGAATAGGCTACACCTTC. Its translation: CASSQTGQGIGYTF.